This record looks at one TCR beta chain sequence and its context. It has no known antigen specificity. Base quality data are lacking; no much larger clone is found one base away. These data are taken from a study of T cell responses to AZD1222 COVID-19 vaccine (dated by TCRdb to the early 2020s). Concerning the study at large: AZD1222 recipients whose second dose came at about 4 weeks and those whose second dose came at about 12 weeks were combined into one group, since spike-specific TCR depth and breadth did not differ between the two schedules. A total of around 240 trial participants underwent TCR sequencing, of whom about 210 had received two doses of AZD1222 and approximately 25 had received two doses of the MenACWY control vaccine. Trial participants were enrolled by age into subgroups of 18-55, 56-69 and 70-plus years, and 148, 28 and 57 TCR-sequenced participants, respectively, were included in these subgroups. Summary of the overall study and its limitations: Participants were mostly white British and included more females than males, and it was suggested by the authors that clonal diversity may have been underestimated. Conclusions about previously exposed vaccinees are limited because only six or seven AZD1222 recipients were SARS-CoV-2 seropositive at baseline. After two AZD1222 doses, spike-specific TCR breadth and depth were significantly higher than at day 0 and than in MenACWY recipients. The 56-69-year group was small, and its depth increase did not reach significance, likely because of low power. Because no day 14 peak-response samples were available, repertoires were characterized only after the peak T cell response. Reportedly, close to half of the unique spike-specific TCRs recognized epitopes lying outside the regions that are mutated in the B.1.351 and B.1.1.7 variants. CD4 TCRs associated with the vaccine covered the entire spike protein, and the dominant responses were in regions 160-218 and 743-854.

From the cysteine through the phenylalanine, the CDR3 covers 15 amino acids. Left in the record is the CDR3 DNA by itself, 45 bases read in frame from the first base. CDR1 SGHRS and CDR2 YFSETQ were looked up in the germline V gene. At the junction V is shortened by 3 bases and J by 0 bases, with 12 bases in between. The time point label corresponds to: baseline before first vaccination. Vaccinee samples were obtained from the UK trials COV001 and COV002, which included a single-blind randomized controlled phase 2/3 trial of AZD1222 (ChAdOx1 nCoV-19) in healthy adults. Trial participant PBMC samples were collected at day 0 and day 28 after the second dose for TCRbeta chain sequencing. The CDR3 regions of human TCRbeta chains were analyzed by immunosequencing. On the authors' methods: Repertoire TCRs were matched against a reference library of SARS-CoV-2-specific TCRs generated with the MIRA antigen-specificity platform. Breadth was defined as the fraction of unique TCRs that were SARS-CoV-2-associated, and depth was defined as the fraction of total T cells that were SARS-CoV-2-associated. Each spike-specific TCR was assigned to its reactive spike region and to a CD4 or CD8 class using the MIRA data. Log10-transformed breadth and depth values were compared by one-way ANOVA with Sidak's multiple comparisons tests. Not all clones reach the TCRdb copy of this immuneACCESS table, which keeps in-frame sequences only. Checked studies attribute under half of the gap to unresolved V genes and leave the rest unexplained. The V and J calls and clone size are taken from that table; D and trimming were inferred from the DNA. The sample table shows approximately 89,000 clones, and about 90% are seen once. Jointly, the top ten make up less than 6.5% of the sample.

The sequence is built from TRBV5-1 and TRBJ1-2; TRBD1 is a weak D gene call, 6 bases matching. Sequences were derived from peripheral blood, sampled on day 0 of AZD1222 vaccination. The TCR originated in an adult in good health. Here the CDR3 is given as CASSSATGANYGYTF. The DNA sequence is TGCGCCAGCAGCTCCGCGACAGGAGCTAACTATGGCTACACCTTC.